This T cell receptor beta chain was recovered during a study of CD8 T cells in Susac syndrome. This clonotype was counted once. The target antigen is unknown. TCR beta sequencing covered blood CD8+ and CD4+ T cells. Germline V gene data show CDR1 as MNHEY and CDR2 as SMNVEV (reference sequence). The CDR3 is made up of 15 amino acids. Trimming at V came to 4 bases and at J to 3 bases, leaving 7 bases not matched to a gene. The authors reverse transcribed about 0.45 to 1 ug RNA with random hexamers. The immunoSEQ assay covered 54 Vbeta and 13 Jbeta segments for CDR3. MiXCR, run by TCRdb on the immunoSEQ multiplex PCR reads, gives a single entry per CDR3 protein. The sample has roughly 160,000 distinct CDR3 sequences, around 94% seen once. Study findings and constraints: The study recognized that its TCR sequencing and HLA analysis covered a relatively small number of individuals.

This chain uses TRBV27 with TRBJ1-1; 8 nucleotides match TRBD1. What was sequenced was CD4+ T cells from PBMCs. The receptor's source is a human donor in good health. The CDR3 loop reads CASSSHRGWDTEAFF. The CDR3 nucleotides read TGTGCCAGCAGTTCCCACAGGGGGTGGGACACTGAAGCTTTCTTT.